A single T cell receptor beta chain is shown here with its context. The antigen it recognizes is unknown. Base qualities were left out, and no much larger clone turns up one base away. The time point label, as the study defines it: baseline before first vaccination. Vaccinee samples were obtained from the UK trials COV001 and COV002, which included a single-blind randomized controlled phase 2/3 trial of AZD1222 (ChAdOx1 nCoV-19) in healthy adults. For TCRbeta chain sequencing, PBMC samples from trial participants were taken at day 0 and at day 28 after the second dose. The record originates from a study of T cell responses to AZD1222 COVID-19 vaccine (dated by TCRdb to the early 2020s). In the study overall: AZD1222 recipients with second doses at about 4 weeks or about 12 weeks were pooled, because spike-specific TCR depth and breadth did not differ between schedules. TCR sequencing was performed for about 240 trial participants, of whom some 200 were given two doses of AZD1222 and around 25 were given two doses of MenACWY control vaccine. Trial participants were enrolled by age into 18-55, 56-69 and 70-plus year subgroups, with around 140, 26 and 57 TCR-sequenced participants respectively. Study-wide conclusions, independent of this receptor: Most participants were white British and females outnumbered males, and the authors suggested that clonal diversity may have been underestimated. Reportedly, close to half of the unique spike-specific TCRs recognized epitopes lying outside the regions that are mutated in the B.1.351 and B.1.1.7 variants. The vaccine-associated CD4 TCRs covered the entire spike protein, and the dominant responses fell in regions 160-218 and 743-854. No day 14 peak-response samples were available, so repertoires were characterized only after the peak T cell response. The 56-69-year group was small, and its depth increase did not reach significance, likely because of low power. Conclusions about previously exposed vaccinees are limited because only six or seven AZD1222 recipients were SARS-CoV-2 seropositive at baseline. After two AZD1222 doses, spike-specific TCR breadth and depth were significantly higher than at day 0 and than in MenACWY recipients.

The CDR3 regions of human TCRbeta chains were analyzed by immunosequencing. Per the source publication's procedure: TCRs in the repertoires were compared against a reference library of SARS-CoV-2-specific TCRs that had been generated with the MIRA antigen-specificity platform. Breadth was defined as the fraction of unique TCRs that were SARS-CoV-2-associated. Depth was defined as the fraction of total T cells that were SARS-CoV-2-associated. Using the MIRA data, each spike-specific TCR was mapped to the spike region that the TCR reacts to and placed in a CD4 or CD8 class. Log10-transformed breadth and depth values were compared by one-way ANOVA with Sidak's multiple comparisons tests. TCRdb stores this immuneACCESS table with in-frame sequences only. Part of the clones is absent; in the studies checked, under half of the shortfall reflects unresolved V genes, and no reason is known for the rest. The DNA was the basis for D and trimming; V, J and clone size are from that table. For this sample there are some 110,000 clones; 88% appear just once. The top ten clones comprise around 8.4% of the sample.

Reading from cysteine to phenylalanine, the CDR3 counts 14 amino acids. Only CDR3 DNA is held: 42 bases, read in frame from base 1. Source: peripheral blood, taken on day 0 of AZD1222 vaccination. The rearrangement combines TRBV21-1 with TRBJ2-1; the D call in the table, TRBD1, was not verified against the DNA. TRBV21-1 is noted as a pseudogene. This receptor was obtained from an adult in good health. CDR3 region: CAPGTGVSYNEQFF. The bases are TGTGCCCCCGGGACAGGGGTATCCTACAATGAGCAGTTCTTC.